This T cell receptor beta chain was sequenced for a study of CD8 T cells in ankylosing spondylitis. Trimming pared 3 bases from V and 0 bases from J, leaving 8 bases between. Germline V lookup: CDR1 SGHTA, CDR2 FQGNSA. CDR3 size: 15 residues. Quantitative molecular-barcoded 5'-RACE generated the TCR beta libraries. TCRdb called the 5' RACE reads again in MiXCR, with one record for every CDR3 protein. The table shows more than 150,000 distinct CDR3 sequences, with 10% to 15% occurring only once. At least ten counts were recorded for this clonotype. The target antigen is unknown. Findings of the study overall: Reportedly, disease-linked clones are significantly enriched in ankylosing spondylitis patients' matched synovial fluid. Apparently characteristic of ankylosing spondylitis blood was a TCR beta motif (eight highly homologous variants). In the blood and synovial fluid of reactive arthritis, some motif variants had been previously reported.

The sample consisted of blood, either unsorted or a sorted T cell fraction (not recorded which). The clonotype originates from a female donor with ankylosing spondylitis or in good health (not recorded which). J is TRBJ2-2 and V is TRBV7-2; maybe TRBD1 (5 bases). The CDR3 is CASSFGASNTGELFF. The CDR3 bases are TGTGCCAGCAGCTTTGGGGCTTCGAACACCGGGGAGCTGTTTTTT.